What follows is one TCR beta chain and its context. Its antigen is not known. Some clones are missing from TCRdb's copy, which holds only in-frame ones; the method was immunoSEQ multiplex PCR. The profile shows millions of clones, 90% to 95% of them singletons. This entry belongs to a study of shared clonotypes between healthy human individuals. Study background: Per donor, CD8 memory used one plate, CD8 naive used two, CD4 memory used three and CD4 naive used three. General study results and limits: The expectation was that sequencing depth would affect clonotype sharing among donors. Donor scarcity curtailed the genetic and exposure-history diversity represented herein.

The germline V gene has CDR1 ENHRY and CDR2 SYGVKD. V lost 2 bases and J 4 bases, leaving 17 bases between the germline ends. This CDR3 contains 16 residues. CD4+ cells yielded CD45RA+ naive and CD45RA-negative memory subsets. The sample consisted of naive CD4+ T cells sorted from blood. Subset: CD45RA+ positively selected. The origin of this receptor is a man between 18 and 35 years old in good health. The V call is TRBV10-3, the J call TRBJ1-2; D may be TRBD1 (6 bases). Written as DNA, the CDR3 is TGTGCCATCAGTGAGCTCCCTCGGGGGGCAAGCTATGGCTACACCTTC. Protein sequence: CAISELPRGASYGYTF.